One and the same sample provided the 23 T cell receptor beta chains below, sequenced in a study of identical twins. In TCRdb, the 5' RACE reads were re-called with MiXCR into one record per CDR3 protein. The sample holds 1.5 million to 2 million distinct CDR3 sequences, around 29% seen once. The material sequenced was cord blood. These receptors were taken from a newborn girl in good health.

The sample holds a few counts of this clonotype. The V gene is TRBV20-1, the J gene TRBJ2-3; 7 nucleotides match TRBD2. V lost 3 bases to trimming and J lost 2 bases; unmatched junction nucleotides: 8. This CDR3 has 15 amino acids. The V gene's germline CDR1 is DFQATT and CDR2 SNEGSKA (reference sequence). The CDR3 loop reads CSASPRLAFTDTQYF. CDR3 nucleotide sequence: TGCAGTGCTAGCCCACGACTAGCCTTCACAGATACGCAGTATTTT.

The chain joins TRBV30 to TRBJ1-2; D is possibly TRBD1 (5 bases). V shed 2 bases and J shed 4 bases, with 11 bases lying between them. Germline V CDR1 and CDR2: GTSNPN, SVGIG (reference sequence). The CDR3 runs 13 residues. The CDR3 sequence is CAWSRQGGYGYTF. In nucleotides, the CDR3 is TGTGCCTGGAGTCGGCAGGGAGGCTATGGCTACACCTTC.

This clonotype has a handful of counts. The DNA is left out, because the CDR3 cannot be placed on it with certainty; the CDR3 is given as TCRdb lists it. V gene TRBV21-1 combines with J gene TRBJ2-7; the listed D gene, TRBD1, was not tested against the DNA. TRBV21-1 is designated a pseudogene. From its first to its last residue, the CDR3 has 16 amino acids. The CDR3 protein is CASSKWGTGSSYEQYF.

This clonotype was seen once. The chain is built from TRBV5-1 and TRBJ2-6; D gene unclear. The CDR3 sequence is 16 residues long. V was cut by 2 bases and J by 0 bases, with 9 bases left in between. The germline V gene has CDR1 SGHRS and CDR2 YFSETQ. DNA for the CDR3: TGCGCCAGCAGCTTCGCTGGGTTCTCTGGGGCCAACGTCCTGACTTTC. Translation gives CASSFAGFSGANVLTF.

This clonotype was picked up a small number of times. The V and J genes are TRBV4-2 and TRBJ1-5, with D possibly TRBD1 on 6 matching bases. The CDR3 is made up of 15 amino acids. Trimming cost V 0 bases and J 7 bases, with 13 bases left between them. The V gene's germline CDR1 is LGHNA and CDR2 YNFKEQ. CDR3 DNA: TGTGCCAGCAGCCAAGATTTACAGGGAGGCCAGCCCCAGCATTTT. Amino acid sequence: CASSQDLQGGQPQHF.

This clonotype was counted between two and nine times. V gene TRBV4-1 combines with J gene TRBJ2-1; a weak D match, TRBD2 (6 bases). With 0 bases removed from V and 0 bases from J, the gap between germline ends came to 12 bases. The CDR3 spans 17 residues. Germline-derived CDR1 and CDR2 are MGHRA and YSYEKL. The CDR3 DNA reads TGCGCCAGCAGCCAAGATGCTAGCGCCCGCTCCTACAATGAGCAGTTCTTC. Residues: CASSQDASARSYNEQFF.

This clonotype was found a few times. This chain links TRBV5-1 with TRBJ2-1; TRBD1 agrees at 12 bases. The DNA matches TRBJ2-7 better at its end, which makes the J call doubtful. The germline CDR1 and CDR2 sequences are SGHRS and YFSETQ. The CDR3 has 16 residues. The CDR3 DNA is TGCGCCAGCACCTGGGACCGGGACAGGGGGCGCCGGGAGCAGTACTTC. Translated, it gives CASTWDRDRGRREQYF.

V gene TRBV12-3 or TRBV12-4 combines with J gene TRBJ2-4, with D possibly matching TRBD2 (5 bases). Judging by the DNA end, TRBJ2-7 fits better; the J call may be wrong. The CDR3 loop spans 14 amino acids. CDR3 nucleotides: TGTGCCAGCAGCCTAAGGAACGGGGTAGGCGAGCAGTACTTC. The encoded protein is CASSLRNGVGEQYF.

The chain carries TRBV4-2 and TRBJ2-7; D is possibly TRBD1 or TRBD2 (5 bases each). Germline assignment: CDR1 LGHNA and CDR2 YNFKEQ. Trimming removed 0 bases from V and 7 bases from J, with 13 bases in between. The CDR3 has 14 residues. The CDR3: CASSQDGALREQYF. The CDR3 region has the DNA TGTGCCAGCAGCCAAGACGGGGCGTTACGTGAGCAGTACTTC.

The chain links TRBV3-1 to TRBJ1-1; a weak D match, TRBD1 (5 bases). Trimming removed 1 base from V and 8 bases from J, with 14 bases in between. Germline V gene sequence: CDR1 LGHDT, CDR2 YNNKEL (reference sequence). This CDR3 region has 14 residues. The CDR3, as DNA: TGTGCCAGCAGCCAAGTCGGGGCTTGGGCCGAAGCTTTCTTT. Its translation: CASSQVGAWAEAFF.

This clonotype has only a few counts. This chain's CDR3 is CASSQVLFRGIYNEQFF. The CDR3 DNA reads as TGCGCCAGCAGCCAGGTCTTGTTTCGGGGGATCTACAATGAGCAGTTCTTC. V gene TRBV4-1 combines with J gene TRBJ2-1; perhaps TRBD2 as D (6 bases). The germline gives CDR1 MGHRA, CDR2 YSYEKL. The CDR3 extends over 17 amino acids. V shed 3 bases and J shed 3 bases, with 18 bases lying between them.

The chain joins TRBV4-1 to TRBJ2-5, with D perhaps matching TRBD2 (7 bases). Germline assignment: CDR1 MGHRA and CDR2 YSYEKL. V lost 1 base to trimming and J lost 3 bases, with 18 bases between them. The CDR3 runs 17 residues. The CDR3 is CASSQALGGVAEETQYF. The CDR3 DNA sequence: TGCGCCAGCAGCCAAGCTCTAGGGGGGGTGGCGGAAGAGACCCAGTACTTC.

V is TRBV3-1 and J is TRBJ2-4; D is ambiguous. CDR1 and CDR2 (germline): LGHDT, YNNKEL (reference sequence). This CDR3 has 12 residues. Trimming stripped 6 bases from V and 4 bases from J, with 7 bases between. The CDR3 protein is CASRSHKNIQYF. The CDR3 DNA sequence: TGTGCCAGCAGATCCCATAAAAACATTCAGTACTTC. Filled out from reference TRBV3-1 and TRBJ2-4, the complete variable domain reads DTAVSQTPKYLVTQMGNDKSIKCEQNLGHDTMYWYKQDSKKFLKIMFSYNNKELIINETVPNRFSPKSPDKAHLNLHINSLELGDSAVYFCASRSHKNIQYFGAGTRLSVL.

The chain employs TRBV3-1 and TRBJ2-3, with D perhaps matching TRBD1 or TRBD2 (5 bases each). V lost 4 bases, J lost 10 bases, and 12 bases lay in between. Germline V CDR1 and CDR2: LGHDT, YNNKEL (reference sequence). There are 12 residues in the CDR3. The CDR3 spells CASSRGVIAQYF. The CDR3 DNA reads as TGTGCCAGCAGCCGAGGGGTAATTGCGCAGTATTTT.

On this clonotype: Just one base apart from a much larger clone, this may be a read error. This chain connects TRBV29-1 to TRBJ2-1, with 7 bases identical to TRBD2. Trimming removed 5 bases from V and 10 bases from J; junction bases left unmatched: 17. This CDR3 has 15 residues. CDR1 and CDR2 from the germline V gene are SQVTM and ANQGSEA. CDR3 amino acids: CSVKGGQYRSYEQFF. In DNA, the CDR3 is TGCAGCGTTAAGGGAGGGCAGTACCGTTCCTACGAGCAGTTCTTC.

This clonotype came up a few times. The chain is built from TRBV11-2 and TRBJ2-1, with a weak D call TRBD1 (6 bases). The V and J ends lost 4 bases and 8 bases respectively, with 12 bases between them. CDR3 length: 13 amino acids. The V gene's germline CDR1 is SGHAT and CDR2 FQNNGV. DNA of the CDR3: TGTGCCAGCAGCTCTAACAGGGTTTATGAGCAGTTCTTC. Its translation is CASSSNRVYEQFF.

This clonotype was detected only a few times. The chain carries TRBV25-1 and TRBJ1-1; weak D call: TRBD1 (6 bases). The CDR3 length is 14 residues. CDR1 MGHDK and CDR2 SYGVNS come from the germline V gene. V lost 3 bases, J lost 5 bases, and 13 bases lay in between. Written as DNA, the CDR3 is TGTGCCAGCAGTGATCTTATGGGGGCAACTGAAGCTTTCTTT. This sequence encodes CASSDLMGATEAFF.

The gene calls are TRBV3-1 and TRBJ2-7; 12 nucleotides match TRBD2. V was pared by 0 bases and J by 2 bases, with 5 bases of the junction left unmatched. There are 17 residues in the CDR3. Per the germline V gene, CDR1 is LGHDT and CDR2 is YNNKEL (reference sequence). CDR3 DNA sequence: TGTGCCAGCAGCCAAGATCCTAGGACTAGCGGGGCCTACGAGCAGTACTTC. It yields the protein CASSQDPRTSGAYEQYF.

This clonotype appeared many times. The chain has TRBV28 and TRBJ2-7, with D possibly being TRBD1 (6 bases). CDR1 MDHEN and CDR2 SYDVKM come from the germline V gene. The germline V and J ends were trimmed by 3 bases and 1 base, with 10 bases remaining between them. The CDR3 spans 14 residues. The CDR3 region is CASSLIGQSYEQYF. The CDR3 nucleotides read TGTGCCAGCAGTTTGATTGGACAGTCCTACGAGCAGTACTTC.

The chain uses TRBV5-1 and TRBJ2-7, with D perhaps TRBD2 (5 bases). This CDR3 is built from 16 residues. V was pared by 0 bases and J by 3 bases, with 16 bases between. Germline V gene sequence: CDR1 SGHRS, CDR2 YFSETQ. The CDR3: CASSLAPGVMFYEQYF. DNA for the CDR3: TGCGCCAGCAGCTTGGCTCCCGGGGTGATGTTCTACGAGCAGTACTTC.

The chain combines TRBV10-3 with TRBJ2-3; D unresolved. CDR1 ENHRY and CDR2 SYGVKD come from the germline V gene. This CDR3 has 14 amino acids. Trimming pared 4 bases from V and 7 bases from J, leaving 15 bases between. CDR3 sequence reads: CAISVLVRSNTQYF. In DNA, the CDR3 is TGTGCCATCAGTGTGCTGGTACGCTCTAATACGCAGTATTTT.

This clonotype has at least ten counts. The DNA of the CDR3 is TGCGCCAGCAGCTTGGCCGCAGGGGACCTCTCTGGGAATGAGCAGTTCTTC. Translation: CASSLAAGDLSGNEQFF. The chain links TRBV5-1 to TRBJ2-1, with a tentative D call TRBD1 (6 bases). The germline gives CDR1 SGHRS, CDR2 YFSETQ. Trimming shortened V by 0 bases and J by 7 bases, and 20 bases separated the two germline ends. The CDR3 has 17 amino acids.

To note about this clonotype: Just one base apart from a much larger clone, this may be a read error. V gene TRBV29-1 combines with J gene TRBJ2-4; perhaps TRBD2 as D (6 bases). In germline, CDR1 is SQVTM, CDR2 ANQGSEA. V shed 5 bases and J shed 13 bases, with 21 bases lying between them. The CDR3 extends over 13 amino acids. CDR3 sequence: CSVRDFPTYGQYF. The CDR3 nucleotides read TGCAGCGTTAGGGACTTTCCAACCTACGGGCAGTACTTC.